A single sample gave rise to the 21 T cell receptor beta chains below, sequenced in a study of T cells after yellow fever vaccination. MiXCR, run by TCRdb on the 5' RACE reads, gives a single entry per CDR3 protein. The sample has 250,000 or so distinct CDR3 sequences, roughly 3.7% seen once. Sequenced here: PBMCs, sampled 15 days after the yellow fever booster vaccination. The receptors shown here come from a man aged 18 to 30 who received the YFV17D yellow fever vaccine.

Many counts were recorded for this clonotype. The V and J genes are TRBV6-5 and TRBJ1-6; D remains unclear. The germline V and J ends were trimmed by 8 bases and 7 bases, with 21 bases remaining between them. CDR3 length: 16 amino acids. The germline gives CDR1 MNHEY, CDR2 SVGAGI. DNA for the CDR3: TGTGCCAGCTCCAGCGGAGGTCCCCGCCCGAATTCACCCCTCCACTTT. Protein product: CASSSGGPRPNSPLHF.

This clonotype was seen repeatedly, ten times or more. The rearrangement joins TRBV19 to TRBJ2-3, with D possibly being TRBD1 (5 bases). V was pared by 4 bases and J by 3 bases, with 11 bases between. This CDR3 has 14 residues. Germline V lookup: CDR1 LNHDA, CDR2 SQIVND (reference sequence). CDR3 residues: CASSTGRITDTQYF. The CDR3 DNA reads as TGTGCCAGTAGTACAGGGCGGATAACAGATACGCAGTATTTT. Full variable domain (missing parts from reference TRBV19 and TRBJ2-3): DGGITQSPKYLFRKEGQNVTLSCEQNLNHDAMYWYRQDPGQGLRLIYYSQIVNDFQKGDIAEGYSVSREKKESFPLTVTSAQKNPTAFYLCASSTGRITDTQYFGPGTRLTVL.

This clonotype was found a few times. The V call is TRBV15, the J call TRBJ1-4; D is unresolved. The ends were cut back, 3 bases at V and 2 bases at J, with 13 bases in the middle. This CDR3 contains 16 residues. Germline-derived CDR1 and CDR2 are LNHNV and YYDKDF (reference sequence). The CDR3 nucleotides are TGTGCCACCAGCAGCGGGCTGATGGGCACTAATGAAAAACTGTTTTTT. Amino acid sequence: CATSSGLMGTNEKLFF.

This clonotype was counted ten times or more. V gene TRBV3-1 combines with J gene TRBJ2-1, with TRBD2 identical over 7 bases. Germline values: CDR1 LGHDT, CDR2 YNNKEL (reference sequence). V gave up 3 bases and J gave up 3 bases; unmatched junction bases: 14. The length of the CDR3 is 18 residues. CDR3: CASSQVASVQRGYNEQFF. In nucleotides, the CDR3 is TGTGCCAGCAGCCAGGTGGCGTCCGTCCAGCGGGGCTACAATGAGCAGTTCTTC.

This clonotype was recorded at least ten times. J is TRBJ2-3 and V is TRBV29-1, with TRBD1 matching over 7 bases. The CDR3 totals 15 residues. J was trimmed by 1 base and V by 6 bases; bases with no gene match: 10. The germline V gene has CDR1 SQVTM and CDR2 ANQGSEA. CDR3 nucleotides: TGCAGCGTAGTACAGGGGCCGGTCGGCACAGATACGCAGTATTTT. The encoded protein is CSVVQGPVGTDTQYF.

This clonotype has a count of ten or more. CDR3 loop: CASNFQGGGYTF. The CDR3 bases are TGTGCCAGCAATTTCCAGGGAGGCGGCTACACCTTC. The chain has TRBV12-3 or TRBV12-4 and TRBJ1-2; TRBD1 is a possible D gene (5 bases). The CDR3 loop spans 12 amino acids. V was cut by 7 bases and J by 8 bases, with 14 bases left in between.

This clonotype was counted many times. The rearrangement uses TRBV7-3 and TRBJ1-1; 8 nucleotides align to TRBD1. CDR1 is SGHTA and CDR2 is FQGTGA in the germline V gene. V dropped 5 bases and J dropped 6; count of bases not matched to a gene: 5. There are 13 residues in the CDR3. In nucleotides, the CDR3 is TGTGCCAGCAGCCCTTCAGGGGGCCCTGAAGCTTTCTTT. This sequence encodes CASSPSGGPEAFF.

This clonotype was counted many times. The genes are TRBV5-1 and TRBJ2-2; 7 nucleotides align to TRBD1. Trimming removed 0 bases from V and 3 bases from J; junction bases left unmatched: 5. The CDR3 totals 16 residues. The germline gives CDR1 SGHRS, CDR2 YFSETQ. The CDR3 here is CASSLGTGADTGELFF. The CDR3 DNA reads as TGCGCCAGCAGCTTGGGTACAGGGGCGGACACCGGGGAGCTGTTTTTT.

The table lists this clonotype with many counts. The chain has TRBV7-8 and TRBJ2-1, with TRBD1 as a possible D gene (6 bases). The CDR3 runs to 15 residues. Per the germline V gene, CDR1 is SGHVS and CDR2 is FQNEAQ. Trimming took 1 base from V and 2 from J, leaving 9 bases between them. As DNA, the CDR3 is TGTGCCAGCAGCTTAGAACAGGGCACCTACAATGAGCAGTTCTTC. Protein sequence: CASSLEQGTYNEQFF. Full variable domain (remainder filled in from reference TRBV7-8 and TRBJ2-1): GAGVSQSPRYKVAKRGQDVALRCDPISGHVSLFWYQQALGQGPEFLTYFQNEAQLDKSGLPSDRFFAERPEGSVSTLKIQRTQQEDSAVYLCASSLEQGTYNEQFFGPGTRLTVL.

This clonotype was recorded at least ten times. This chain joins TRBV4-3 and TRBJ2-1; D unclear. Germline loops: CDR1 LGHNA, CDR2 YSLEER. V was pared by 1 base and J by 3 bases, with 7 bases between. This CDR3 contains 14 residues. CDR3 in DNA: TGCGCCAGCAGCCAAGGGACCTACTACAATGAGCAGTTCTTC. The encoded protein is CASSQGTYYNEQFF.

This clonotype was picked up many times. The CDR3 nucleotides read TGTGCCAGCAAACTTCCGGGACACATGAACACTGAAGCTTTCTTT. Translated: CASKLPGHMNTEAFF. The chain employs TRBV12-3 or TRBV12-4 and TRBJ1-1, with D perhaps TRBD1 (6 bases). V was clipped by 7 bases and J by 0 bases, with 15 bases between them. The CDR3 runs to 15 residues.

This clonotype was seen ten or more times. The rearrangement uses TRBV12-3 or TRBV12-4 and TRBJ1-2, with D possibly TRBD1 on 6 matching bases. The CDR3 runs to 16 residues. V was cut by 7 bases and J by 3 bases, with 21 bases left in between. The chain's CDR3 is CASTPGWGLSYYGYTF. CDR3 DNA: TGTGCCAGCACCCCTGGGTGGGGGCTCTCCTACTATGGCTACACCTTC.

This clonotype was seen ten or more times. J is TRBJ1-5 and V is TRBV5-1; D unresolved. The germline V gene encodes CDR1 SGHRS and CDR2 YFSETQ. The V and J ends lost 0 bases and 1 base respectively, with 8 bases between them. The CDR3 covers 15 residues. The CDR3 region has the DNA TGCGCCAGCAGCTTGGACGGTACAAGCAATCAGCCCCAGCATTTT. Its protein product is CASSLDGTSNQPQHF.

This clonotype occurred many times. The gene calls are TRBV20-1 and TRBJ2-2; D remains ambiguous. This CDR3 is 11 amino acids long. V was shortened by 4 bases and J by 1 base, with 1 base between the two germline ends. CDR1 is DFQATT and CDR2 is SNEGSKA in the germline V gene (reference sequence). The CDR3 DNA reads as TGCAGTGCTAAGAACACCGGGGAGCTGTTTTTT. Translating it yields CSAKNTGELFF.

This clonotype has ten or more counts. V usage is TRBV4-2 and J usage is TRBJ1-5; no clear D. The CDR3 has 17 residues. Per the germline V gene, CDR1 is LGHNA and CDR2 is YNFKEQ. The V and J ends lost 0 bases and 4 bases respectively, with 16 bases between them. DNA of the CDR3: TGTGCCAGCAGCCAAGAGGTTATCGGACGGGGAAATCAGCCCCAGCATTTT. This translates into CASSQEVIGRGNQPQHF.

This clonotype appeared many times. The rearrangement joins TRBV7-9 to TRBJ1-2; D perhaps matches TRBD1 (6 bases). The CDR3 runs to 16 residues. Trimming left V 8 bases short and J 0 bases short, with 19 bases between. Germline CDR1 and CDR2: SEHNR and FQNEAQ (reference sequence). The CDR3 DNA sequence: TGTGCCAGCGGAAGATCCAGGACAGCCGCTAACTATGGCTACACCTTC. Encoded protein: CASGRSRTAANYGYTF.

This clonotype was seen at least ten times. The chain recombines TRBV6-5 with TRBJ2-4; 7 bases line up with TRBD2. V lost 2 bases to trimming and J lost 1 base; unmatched junction nucleotides: 5. CDR1 and CDR2 from the germline V gene are MNHEY and SVGAGI. This CDR3 contains 16 residues. This CDR3 reads CASSYGGGGAKNIQYF. In nucleotides, the CDR3 is TGTGCCAGCAGTTACGGCGGGGGAGGCGCCAAAAACATTCAGTACTTC.

This clonotype was recorded at least ten times. This chain uses TRBV6-6 with TRBJ1-2; D ambiguous. The CDR3 runs 14 residues. Germline V gene lookup returns CDR1 MNHNY and CDR2 SVGAGI (reference sequence). V lost 4 bases and J lost 0, with 9 bases in between. CDR3 coding DNA: TGTGCCAGCAGTTGGAGCCACCCTAACTATGGCTACACCTTC. This sequence encodes CASSWSHPNYGYTF.

Many counts were recorded for this clonotype. The chain is built from TRBV30 and TRBJ1-3; D is ambiguous. This CDR3 comprises 15 residues. The V end lost 2 bases, the J end lost 1 base, and 12 bases lay between the germline ends. Germline V gives CDR1 GTSNPN, CDR2 SVGIG (reference sequence). The CDR3 nucleotides are TGTGCCTGGAGTAAAATACGGGTTTCTGGAAACACCATATATTTT. It codes for CAWSKIRVSGNTIYF.

This clonotype was counted between two and nine times. V gene TRBV5-4 combines with J gene TRBJ2-1; TRBD1 aligns across 7 bases. The CDR3 extends over 13 amino acids. The J segment lost 12 bases and the V segment lost 5 bases, leaving 11 bases of the junction unmatched. CDR1 is SGHNT, CDR2 YYREEE, per germline (reference sequence). This CDR3 is CASRTGTVTRQFF. The CDR3 region has the DNA TGTGCCAGCAGGACGGGGACAGTTACACGGCAGTTCTTC.

This clonotype was counted many times. This sequence joins TRBV12-5 and TRBJ2-1, with 7 nucleotides matching TRBD2. V lost 1 base to trimming and J lost 9 bases; unmatched junction nucleotides: 3. This CDR3 has 13 residues. Germline assignment: CDR1 LGHNT and CDR2 FRNRAP. This CDR3 is CASGLEPGGEQFF. CDR3 bases: TGTGCTAGTGGTTTGGAGCCGGGAGGTGAGCAGTTCTTC. The entire variable domain, with the rest obtained from reference TRBV12-5 and TRBJ2-1, is as follows: DARVTQTPRHKVTEMGQEVTMRCQPILGHNTVFWYRQTMMQGLELLAYFRNRAPLDDSGMPKDRFSAEMPDATLATLKIQPSEPRDSAVYFCASGLEPGGEQFFGPGTRLTVL.